This T cell receptor beta chain emerged from a study of T cells in Graves' hyperthyroidism and ophthalmopathy. For the study at large: Peripheral blood was taken when the disease was first diagnosed, before any treatment began. Study-wide points: Among thyroid clonotypes expanded above 0.001, most also appeared in blood.

A lack of ophthalmopathy progression within 18 months defined stable Graves' hyperthyroidism. Participants, patients aged 18 to 65, had newly diagnosed hyperthyroidism with a duration under 2 months. Amplification targeted TCR beta CDR3 regions from RNA transcripts. HTBI primers drove first-round RT-PCR of the TCR CDR3. TCRdb reprocessed the multiplex PCR reads with MiXCR, giving one entry per CDR3 protein. Of some 740,000 distinct CDR3 sequences detected, 14% appear once; the ten largest clones hold roughly a tenth. This clonotype was counted at least ten times. Its antigen is not known. Trimming removed 0 bases at V and 3 bases at J, with 5 bases between. CDR3 length equals 13 residues. CDR1 and CDR2 from the germline V gene are KGHSH and LQKENI.

The TCR was taken from a woman aged 18-29 years with Graves' hyperthyroidism. Sequenced input: blood. The chain uses TRBV18 and TRBJ1-1; unclear D gene. The CDR3 region is CASSPPSDTEAFF. DNA of the CDR3: TGTGCCAGCTCACCACCCTCTGACACTGAAGCTTTCTTT.